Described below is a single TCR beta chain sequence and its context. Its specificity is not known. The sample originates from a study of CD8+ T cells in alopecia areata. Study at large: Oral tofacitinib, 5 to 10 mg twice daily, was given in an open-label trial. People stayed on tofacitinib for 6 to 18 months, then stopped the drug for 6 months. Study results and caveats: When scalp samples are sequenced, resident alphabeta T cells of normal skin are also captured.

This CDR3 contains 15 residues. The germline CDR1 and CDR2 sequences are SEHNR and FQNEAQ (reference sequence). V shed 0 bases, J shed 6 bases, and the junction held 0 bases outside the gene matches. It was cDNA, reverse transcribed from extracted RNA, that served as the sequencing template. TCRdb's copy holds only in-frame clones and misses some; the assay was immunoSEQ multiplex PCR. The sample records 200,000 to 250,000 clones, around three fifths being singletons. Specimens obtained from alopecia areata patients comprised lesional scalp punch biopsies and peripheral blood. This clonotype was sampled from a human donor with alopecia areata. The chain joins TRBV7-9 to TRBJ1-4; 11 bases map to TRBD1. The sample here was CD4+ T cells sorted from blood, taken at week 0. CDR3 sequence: CASSLAGQGDEKLFF. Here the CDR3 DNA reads TGTGCCAGCAGCTTAGCGGGACAGGGGGATGAAAAACTGTTTTTT.